This T cell receptor (beta chain) is from a study of blood T cell repertoires in COVID-19 (dated by TCRdb to the early 2020s). Background for the entire study: Samples covering the acute and convalescent phases of COVID-19 were provided by collaborators in the United States, Italy and Spain. The prospective study material was composed of cDNA or gDNA derived from T cells, B-cell-depleted T cells, or PBMCs. The dataset comprised deeply sampled blood TCRbeta repertoires from subjects exposed to, actively infected with, or recovered from COVID-19. The repertoires were released in a freely available public database intended as a resource for research on the immune response to SARS-CoV-2. Samples came from the ongoing ImmuneRACE study (first 160 participants) plus 1,254 subjects from 6 global collaborators. Nearly every sample came with metadata listing a de-identified subject ID, COVID-19 status, age in years and sex. Where available, HLA class I and class II types were taken from metadata supplied by the sample provider and were not determined by assay-based typing. Summary of the overall study and its limitations: The amount of clinical and demographic metadata varied by source and participant and was provided uncurated.

Collaborating institutions collected whole blood in K2EDTA tubes following their own protocols. Collaborator samples were shipped for TCRbeta analysis as frozen whole blood, isolated PBMCs, or DNA extracted from either sample type. V has 3 bases trimmed and J has 7 bases trimmed; junction bases matching no gene number 8. The CDR3, cysteine through phenylalanine, is 15 amino acids long. Only CDR3 DNA is held: 45 bases, read in frame from base 1. Reading the germline V gene gives CDR1 SGHTA and CDR2 FQGNSA. As for this clone: Its recognized antigen is unknown. Base qualities are missing; no much larger clone stands one base away.

TCRbeta CDR3 regions were amplified from genomic DNA using the immunoSEQ Assay, a bias-controlled multiplex PCR. Per the original workflow: The number of nucleated cells in each sample was estimated from the amplification of reference gene primers within the assay. To quantify the absolute abundance of each unique TCRbeta CDR3 rearrangement, sequence reads were collapsed and filtered. For each sample, productive Simpson clonality was calculated as the square root of Simpson's diversity index across productive rearrangements. Sourced from immuneACCESS, this table was stored by TCRdb with only in-frame sequences that have V and J called. A share of the clones is absent; for the studies checked, an unresolved V gene accounts for under half, and the remainder has no known explanation. V, J and clone size reflect that table, while D and trimming were determined from the DNA. In all, the sample holds 250,000 or so clones, and around nine tenths of those were seen once. The biggest ten clones account for approximately 2.6% of the sample.

The receptor chain draws on TRBV7-2 and TRBJ2-1, and 8 bases in between align with TRBD2. This TCR was sampled from a woman aged 60-70 years with acute or convalescent COVID-19. The sample consisted of peripheral blood. Here is the DNA: TGTGCCAGCAGCTTGGGACGGGGGGGCCAAAATGAGCAGTTCTTC. The encoded protein is CASSLGRGGQNEQFF.